The 17 T cell receptor beta chains in this list originate from one sample, sequenced in a study of response to subunit inactivated influenza vaccine. Each CDR3 protein is one row after TCRdb ran MiXCR on the RT-PCR reads. The data contain fewer than 250,000 distinct CDR3 sequences, around an eighth of them seen just once; the ten biggest clones take up approximately 27%. This specimen was CD8+ T cells sorted from PBMCs, taken 5 to 6 days after vaccination. These receptor sequences come from a man aged 50 or older who received an inactivated influenza vaccine.

The chain joins TRBV20-1 to TRBJ2-7; a weak D match, TRBD1 (6 bases). The length of the CDR3 is 13 residues. Germline CDR1 reads DFQATT; CDR2 reads SNEGSKA (reference sequence). V was shortened by 4 bases and J by 5 bases, with 15 bases between the two germline ends. The CDR3 DNA is TGCAGTGCTAAACTACAGGGACGGGACGAGCAGTACTTC. It specifies CSAKLQGRDEQYF.

This clonotype was counted once. The rearrangement uses TRBV11-2 and TRBJ2-7, with D possibly being TRBD1 (5 bases). The CDR3 totals 14 residues. From germline, CDR1 is SGHAT and CDR2 FQNNGV. The germline V and J ends were trimmed by 2 bases and 2 bases, with 10 bases remaining between them. CDR3 protein: CASSLFAGTYEQYF. The CDR3 DNA reads as TGTGCCAGCAGCTTATTTGCAGGGACCTACGAGCAGTACTTC.

This rearrangement joins TRBV3-1 to TRBJ2-7; 15 bases align to TRBD2. The CDR3 runs 20 residues. The germline gives CDR1 LGHDT, CDR2 YNNKEL (reference sequence). Trimming removed 4 bases from V and 5 bases from J; junction bases left unmatched: 18. The CDR3 DNA reads TGTGCCAGCAGCCTTGGACTAGCGGGAGGGCCCGTCCCGGGGGGAGACGAGCAGTACTTC. It specifies CASSLGLAGGPVPGGDEQYF.

This clonotype was observed at least ten times. The V call is TRBV18, the J call TRBJ1-5; no definite D call. CDR3 length: 16 amino acids. Germline CDR1 is KGHSH and CDR2 is LQKENI. Trimming took 2 bases from V and 1 from J, leaving 12 bases between them. The CDR3 protein is CASSPSVVDSNQPQHF. The CDR3 DNA sequence: TGTGCCAGCTCACCAAGCGTCGTCGACAGCAATCAGCCCCAGCATTTT.

This chain uses TRBV19 with TRBJ2-3, with TRBD2 matching 7 bases. The CDR3 has 14 residues. Germline V gene data show CDR1 as LNHDA and CDR2 as SQIVND (reference sequence). The V and J ends lost 5 bases and 3 bases, in that order; junction bases with no gene match: 5. The CDR3 reads CASSLLAVTDTQYF. The DNA for the CDR3 is TGTGCCAGTAGTCTGCTAGCGGTAACAGATACGCAGTATTTT.

This clonotype has a count of ten or more. The chain has TRBV29-1 and TRBJ1-2; D is perhaps TRBD1 (6 bases). Germline V gene sequence: CDR1 SQVTM, CDR2 ANQGSEA. This CDR3 has 13 residues. The germline V and J ends were trimmed by 2 bases and 3 bases, with 10 bases remaining between them. CDR3 sequence: CSVETGWDYGYTF. The DNA of the CDR3 is TGCAGCGTTGAAACAGGGTGGGACTATGGCTACACCTTC.

This clonotype was seen only once. J is TRBJ1-6 and V is TRBV28; D gene ambiguous. CDR1 and CDR2 from the germline V gene are MDHEN and SYDVKM. The CDR3 is made up of 12 amino acids. Trimming took off 2 bases at V and 10 bases at J, with 6 bases between the two ends. CDR3 nucleotides: TGTGCCAGCAGTTTAGAGAAATCACCCCTCCACTTT. It encodes CASSLEKSPLHF.

This clonotype has just a few counts. V gene TRBV4-1 combines with J gene TRBJ1-5, with D perhaps matching TRBD1 (6 bases). The germline V gene has CDR1 MGHRA and CDR2 YSYEKL. The CDR3 consists of 16 residues. Trimming left V 1 base short and J 4 bases short, with 14 bases between. The CDR3 coding sequence is TGCGCCAGCAGCCAAGGAGGTGGCCAGGGGAATCAGCCCCAGCATTTT. Translating it yields CASSQGGGQGNQPQHF.

This clonotype was seen more than once but under ten times. This chain connects TRBV7-6 to TRBJ2-1, with D tentatively TRBD2 (5 bases). This CDR3 has 15 amino acids. The germline V and J ends were trimmed by 5 bases and 8 bases, with 19 bases remaining between them. The germline CDR1 and CDR2 sequences are SGHVS and FNYEAQ. The CDR3 loop is CASSGLSGPIYEQFF. CDR3 nucleotides: TGTGCCAGCAGCGGACTCTCCGGCCCCATCTATGAGCAGTTCTTC.

The J gene is TRBJ1-1, the V gene TRBV29-1; D gene unclear. Trimming stripped 6 bases from V and 10 bases from J, with 15 bases between. CDR1 is SQVTM and CDR2 is ANQGSEA in the germline V gene. The CDR3 extends over 11 amino acids. As DNA, the CDR3 is TGCAGCGTCGGGAGCGGGTTAGGAGCTTTCTTT. Translation: CSVGSGLGAFF.

This clonotype was picked up a small number of times. The chain links TRBV4-2 to TRBJ2-2, with TRBD1 matching 9 bases. The trim removed 4 bases at V and 2 bases at J, leaving 8 bases unmatched. The CDR3 is 17 amino acids. Germline V gene lookup returns CDR1 LGHNA and CDR2 YNFKEQ. The CDR3 loop reads CASSRRQGGYNTGELFF. The CDR3, as DNA: TGTGCCAGCAGCCGCAGACAGGGGGGATACAACACCGGGGAGCTGTTTTTT.

The rearrangement uses TRBV4-2 and TRBJ2-3, with 10 bases aligning to TRBD2. V was pared by 4 bases and J by 3 bases, with 28 bases of the junction left unmatched. Germline assignment: CDR1 LGHNA and CDR2 YNFKEQ. This CDR3 spans 23 amino acids. The CDR3 DNA sequence: TGTGCCAGCAGCCCGGACGGATCGGCCGGGACTAGCGACTTAGAGGGGGAGACAGATACGCAGTATTTT. Encoded protein: CASSPDGSAGTSDLEGETDTQYF.

This clonotype appeared a single time. The chain carries TRBV28 and TRBJ2-3; 7 bases map to TRBD2. Germline V CDR1 and CDR2: MDHEN, SYDVKM. The CDR3 spans 12 residues. This CDR3 is CAVGGSTDTQYF. DNA for the CDR3: TGTGCAGTCGGGGGGAGCACAGATACGCAGTATTTT.

This clonotype was observed a few times. The rearrangement uses TRBV19 and TRBJ1-1; the D gene is possibly TRBD1 (5 bases). Germline V gives CDR1 LNHDA, CDR2 SQIVND (reference sequence). Trimming took 3 bases from V and 5 from J, leaving 10 bases between them. The CDR3 sequence is 13 residues long. The CDR3 nucleotides read TGTGCCAGTAGTATGCAGGGATTGACTGAAGCTTTCTTT. Residues: CASSMQGLTEAFF.

This clonotype was counted only a few times. The rearrangement links TRBV20-1 to TRBJ2-3; possibly TRBD1 or TRBD2 for D (5 bases each). CDR1 and CDR2 from the germline V gene are DFQATT and SNEGSKA (reference sequence). This CDR3 has 16 residues. V was pared by 6 bases and J by 0 bases, with 19 bases between. The CDR3 is CSADGRDPSSTDTQYF. The CDR3 nucleotides read TGCAGTGCCGATGGCCGGGACCCCTCTAGCACAGATACGCAGTATTTT.

The chain combines TRBV12-3 or TRBV12-4 with TRBJ2-7; D is perhaps TRBD1 (6 bases). V was clipped by 5 bases and J by 2 bases, with 19 bases between them. The CDR3 extends over 16 amino acids. The CDR3 DNA reads as TGTGCCAGCAGTCTGGACGGGACACCGGGCGCCTACGAGCAGTACTTC. Residues: CASSLDGTPGAYEQYF.

The rearrangement uses TRBV5-1 and TRBJ2-3; D is possibly TRBD1 (6 bases). The germline CDR1 and CDR2 sequences are SGHRS and YFSETQ. This CDR3 has 17 amino acids. Trimming took off 0 bases at V and 2 bases at J, with 16 bases between the two ends. In nucleotides, the CDR3 is TGCGCCAGCAGCTTGGCCGTTGGCAGGGGATACACAGATACGCAGTATTTT. It codes for CASSLAVGRGYTDTQYF.